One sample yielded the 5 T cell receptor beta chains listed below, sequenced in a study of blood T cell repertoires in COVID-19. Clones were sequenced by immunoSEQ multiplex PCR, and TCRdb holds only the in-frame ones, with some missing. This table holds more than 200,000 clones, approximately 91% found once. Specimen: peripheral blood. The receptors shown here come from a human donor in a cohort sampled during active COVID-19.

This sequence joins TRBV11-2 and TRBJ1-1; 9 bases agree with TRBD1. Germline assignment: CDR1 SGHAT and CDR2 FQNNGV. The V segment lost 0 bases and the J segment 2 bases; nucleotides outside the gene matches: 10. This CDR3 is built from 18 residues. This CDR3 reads CASSLEVTGGPTNTEAFF. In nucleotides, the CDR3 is TGTGCCAGCAGCTTAGAGGTAACAGGGGGCCCTACAAACACTGAAGCTTTCTTT.

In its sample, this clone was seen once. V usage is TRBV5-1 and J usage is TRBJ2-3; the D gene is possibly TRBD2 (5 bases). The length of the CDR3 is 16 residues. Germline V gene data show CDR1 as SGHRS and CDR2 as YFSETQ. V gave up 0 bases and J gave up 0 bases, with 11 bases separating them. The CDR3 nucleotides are TGCGCCAGCAGCTTGGCCTCAGCGGCCAGCACAGATACGCAGTATTTT. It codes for CASSLASAASTDTQYF. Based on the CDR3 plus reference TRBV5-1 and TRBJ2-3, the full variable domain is KAGVTQTPRYLIKTRGQQVTLSCSPISGHRSVSWYQQTPGQGLQFLFEYFSETQRNKGNFPGRFSGRQFSNSRSEMNVSTLELGDSALYLCASSLASAASTDTQYFGPGTRLTVL.

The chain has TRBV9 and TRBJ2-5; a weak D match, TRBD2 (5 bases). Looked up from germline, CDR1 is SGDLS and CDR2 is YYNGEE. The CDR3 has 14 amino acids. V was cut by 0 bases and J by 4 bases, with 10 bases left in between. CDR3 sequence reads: CASSVEPGSETQYF. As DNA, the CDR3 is TGTGCCAGCAGCGTAGAGCCGGGATCAGAGACCCAGTACTTC. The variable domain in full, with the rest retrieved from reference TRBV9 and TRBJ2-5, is DSGVTQTPKHLITATGQRVTLRCSPRSGDLSVYWYQQSLDQGLQFLIQYYNGEERAKGNILERFSAQQFPDLHSELNLSSLELGDSALYFCASSVEPGSETQYFGPGTRLLVL.

CDR3 sequence: CASTQGQSYEQYF. CDR3 nucleotides: TGCGCCAGCACGCAGGGGCAGTCCTACGAGCAGTACTTC. The chain couples TRBV5-1 to TRBJ2-7; tentatively, D is TRBD1 (6 bases). Germline V gives CDR1 SGHRS, CDR2 YFSETQ. The CDR3 sequence is 13 residues long. The V gene lost 6 bases and the J gene lost 1 base, with 11 bases spanning the gap.

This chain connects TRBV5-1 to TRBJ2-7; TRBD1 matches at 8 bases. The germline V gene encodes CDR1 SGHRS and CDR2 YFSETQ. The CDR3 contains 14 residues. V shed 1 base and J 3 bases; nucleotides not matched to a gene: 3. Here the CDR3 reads CASSLYTGGYEQYF. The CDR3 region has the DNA TGCGCCAGCAGCTTGTACACAGGGGGCTACGAGCAGTACTTC.